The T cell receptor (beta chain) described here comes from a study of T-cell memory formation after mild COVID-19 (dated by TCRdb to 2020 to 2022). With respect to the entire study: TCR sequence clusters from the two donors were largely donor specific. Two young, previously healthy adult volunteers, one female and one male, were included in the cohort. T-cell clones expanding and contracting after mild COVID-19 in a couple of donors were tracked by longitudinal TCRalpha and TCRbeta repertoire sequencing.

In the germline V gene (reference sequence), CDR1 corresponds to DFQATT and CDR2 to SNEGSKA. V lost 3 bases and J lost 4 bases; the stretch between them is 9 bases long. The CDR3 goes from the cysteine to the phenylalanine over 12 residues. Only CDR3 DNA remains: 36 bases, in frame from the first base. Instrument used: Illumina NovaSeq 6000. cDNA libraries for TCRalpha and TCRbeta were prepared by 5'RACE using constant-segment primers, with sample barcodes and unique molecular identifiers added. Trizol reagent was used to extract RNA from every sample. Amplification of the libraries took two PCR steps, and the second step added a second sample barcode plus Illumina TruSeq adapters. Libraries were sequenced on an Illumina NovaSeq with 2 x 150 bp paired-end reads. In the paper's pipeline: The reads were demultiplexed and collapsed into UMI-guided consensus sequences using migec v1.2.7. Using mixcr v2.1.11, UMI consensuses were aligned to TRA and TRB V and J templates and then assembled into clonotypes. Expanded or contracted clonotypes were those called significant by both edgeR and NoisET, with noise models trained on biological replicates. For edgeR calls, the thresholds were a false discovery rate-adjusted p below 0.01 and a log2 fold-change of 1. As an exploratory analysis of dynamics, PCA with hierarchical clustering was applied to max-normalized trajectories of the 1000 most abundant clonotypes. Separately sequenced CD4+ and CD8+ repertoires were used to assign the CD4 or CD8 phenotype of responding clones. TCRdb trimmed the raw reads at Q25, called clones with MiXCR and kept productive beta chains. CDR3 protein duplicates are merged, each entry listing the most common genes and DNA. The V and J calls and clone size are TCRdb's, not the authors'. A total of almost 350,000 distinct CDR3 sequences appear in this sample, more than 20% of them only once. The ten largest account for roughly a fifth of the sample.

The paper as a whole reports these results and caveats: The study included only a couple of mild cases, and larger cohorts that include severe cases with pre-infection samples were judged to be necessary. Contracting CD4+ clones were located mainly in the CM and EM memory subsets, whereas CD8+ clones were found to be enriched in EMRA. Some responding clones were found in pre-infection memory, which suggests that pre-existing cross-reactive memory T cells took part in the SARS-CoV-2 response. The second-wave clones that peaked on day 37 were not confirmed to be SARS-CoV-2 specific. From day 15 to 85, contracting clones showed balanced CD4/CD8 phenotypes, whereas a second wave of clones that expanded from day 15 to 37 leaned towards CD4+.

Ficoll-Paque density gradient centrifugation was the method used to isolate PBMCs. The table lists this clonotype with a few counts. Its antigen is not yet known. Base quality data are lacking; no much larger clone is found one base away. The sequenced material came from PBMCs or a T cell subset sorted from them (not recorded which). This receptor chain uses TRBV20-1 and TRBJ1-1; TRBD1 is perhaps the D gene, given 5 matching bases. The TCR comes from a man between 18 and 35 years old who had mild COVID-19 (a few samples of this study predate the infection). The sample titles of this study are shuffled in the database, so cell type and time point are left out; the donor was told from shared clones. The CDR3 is CSASRQSTEAFF. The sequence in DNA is TGCAGTGCTAGCCGACAGTCCACTGAAGCTTTCTTT.